Sequencing of this T cell receptor beta chain was carried out in a study of identical twins. Findings and caveats of the study: Insertions ran lower in abundant cord blood beta clonotypes, though not in memory repertoires.

Comment on this clonotype: Its matching antigen is unknown.

TCRdb passed the 5' RACE reads through MiXCR, listing each CDR3 protein once. The sample has hundreds of thousands of distinct CDR3 sequences, about 12% seen once. Healthy Caucasians provided all donations. Trimming removed 3 bases from V and 5 bases from J, with 17 bases in between. CDR1 LNHNV and CDR2 YYDKDF come from the germline V gene (reference sequence). The CDR3 has 15 amino acids. This sample was also put to use in a study of yellow fever vaccine responses in identical twins. Turning to that study: Twins reportedly had a vaccine T cell response that seemed partly convergent, partly personalized.

The receptor was isolated from a woman between 18 and 30 years old in good health. J is TRBJ2-7 and V is TRBV15; D is possibly TRBD2 (5 bases). The source material was PBMCs. The CDR3, as DNA: TGTGCCACCAGCAGTTCTAATAACGGGATCCACGAGCAGTACTTC. Protein sequence: CATSSSNNGIHEQYF. The variable domain in full, with the rest retrieved from reference TRBV15 and TRBJ2-7, is DAMVIQNPRYQVTQFGKPVTLSCSQTLNHNVMYWYQQKSSQAPKLLFHYYDKDFNNEADTPDNFQSRRPNTSFCFLDIRSPGLGDTAMYLCATSSSNNGIHEQYFGPGTRLTVT.